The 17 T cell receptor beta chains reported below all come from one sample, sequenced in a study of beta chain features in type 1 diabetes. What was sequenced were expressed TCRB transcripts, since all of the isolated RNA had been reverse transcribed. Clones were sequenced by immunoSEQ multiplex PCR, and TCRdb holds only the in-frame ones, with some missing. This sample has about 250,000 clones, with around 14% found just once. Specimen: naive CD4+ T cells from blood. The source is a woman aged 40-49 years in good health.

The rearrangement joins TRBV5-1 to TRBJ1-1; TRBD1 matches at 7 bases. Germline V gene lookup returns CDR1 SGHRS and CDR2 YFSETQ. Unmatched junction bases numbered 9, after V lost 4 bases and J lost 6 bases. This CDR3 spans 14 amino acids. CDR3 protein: CASSLPDRAAEAFF. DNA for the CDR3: TGCGCCAGCAGCCTACCTGACAGGGCGGCTGAAGCTTTCTTT. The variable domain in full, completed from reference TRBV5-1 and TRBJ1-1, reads KAGVTQTPRYLIKTRGQQVTLSCSPISGHRSVSWYQQTPGQGLQFLFEYFSETQRNKGNFPGRFSGRQFSNSRSEMNVSTLELGDSALYLCASSLPDRAAEAFFGQGTRLTVV.

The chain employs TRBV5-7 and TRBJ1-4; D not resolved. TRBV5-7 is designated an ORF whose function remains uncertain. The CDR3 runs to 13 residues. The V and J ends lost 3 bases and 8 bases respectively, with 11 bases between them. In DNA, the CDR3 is TGTGCCAGCAGCTCGGAGGTTAGAGAAAAACTGTTTTTT. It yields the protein CASSSEVREKLFF.

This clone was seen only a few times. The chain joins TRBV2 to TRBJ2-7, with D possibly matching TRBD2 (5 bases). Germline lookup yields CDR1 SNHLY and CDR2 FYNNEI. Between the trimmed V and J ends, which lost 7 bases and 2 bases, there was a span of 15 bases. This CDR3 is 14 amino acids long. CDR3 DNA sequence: TGTGCCAGCACCGAACCCGGACTCCCCTACGAGCAGTACTTC. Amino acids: CASTEPGLPYEQYF.

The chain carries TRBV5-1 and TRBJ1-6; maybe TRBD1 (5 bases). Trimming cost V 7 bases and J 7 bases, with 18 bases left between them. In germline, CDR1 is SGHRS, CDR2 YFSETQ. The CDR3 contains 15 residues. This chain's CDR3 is CASHWGVTGNSPLHF. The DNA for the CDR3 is TGCGCCAGCCACTGGGGGGTGACCGGGAATTCACCCCTCCACTTT.

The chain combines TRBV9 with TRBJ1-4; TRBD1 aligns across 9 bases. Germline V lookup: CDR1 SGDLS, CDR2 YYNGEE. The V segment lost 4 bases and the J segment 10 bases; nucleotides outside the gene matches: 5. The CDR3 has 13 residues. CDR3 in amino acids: CASSKPDRGKLFF. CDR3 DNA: TGTGCCAGCAGCAAGCCGGACAGGGGAAAACTGTTTTTT.

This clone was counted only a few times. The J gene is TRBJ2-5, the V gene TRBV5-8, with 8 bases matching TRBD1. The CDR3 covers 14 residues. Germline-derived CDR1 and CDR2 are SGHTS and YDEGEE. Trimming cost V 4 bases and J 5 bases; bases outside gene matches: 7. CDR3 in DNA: TGTGCCAGCAGCCCCCAGACAGGGGCGGAGACCCAGTACTTC. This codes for CASSPQTGAETQYF.

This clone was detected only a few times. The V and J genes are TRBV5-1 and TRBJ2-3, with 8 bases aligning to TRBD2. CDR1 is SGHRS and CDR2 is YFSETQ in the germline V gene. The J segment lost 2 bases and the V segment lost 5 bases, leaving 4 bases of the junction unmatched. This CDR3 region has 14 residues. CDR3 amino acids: CASRLRGDTDTQYF. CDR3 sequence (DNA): TGCGCCAGCAGGTTGCGGGGGGACACAGATACGCAGTATTTT.

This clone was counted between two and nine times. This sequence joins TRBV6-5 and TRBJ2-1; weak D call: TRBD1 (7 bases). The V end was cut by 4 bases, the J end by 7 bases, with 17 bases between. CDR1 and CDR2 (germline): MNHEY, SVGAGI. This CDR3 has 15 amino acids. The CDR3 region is CASSSPGQGGNEQFF. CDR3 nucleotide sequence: TGTGCCAGCAGTTCCCCGGGCCAGGGGGGAAATGAGCAGTTCTTC.

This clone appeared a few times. Here the CDR3 reads CASSIILDGTQYF. The CDR3 DNA reads as TGTGCCAGTAGTATAATCCTAGATGGGACCCAGTACTTC. The J gene is TRBJ2-5, the V gene TRBV19, with no clear D. Between the trimmed V and J ends, which lost 2 bases and 7 bases, there was a span of 11 bases. In germline, CDR1 is LNHDA, CDR2 SQIVND (reference sequence). This CDR3 spans 13 amino acids.

The CDR3 DNA reads TGTGCCAGCAGTTACTCTTTTCCGGGGATCTACGAGCAGTACTTC. It specifies CASSYSFPGIYEQYF. This rearrangement joins TRBV6-5 to TRBJ2-7; TRBD2 might be the D (5 bases). The CDR3 has 15 amino acids. Looked up from germline, CDR1 is MNHEY and CDR2 is SVGAGI. V lost 0 bases to trimming and J lost 3 bases, with 12 bases between them.

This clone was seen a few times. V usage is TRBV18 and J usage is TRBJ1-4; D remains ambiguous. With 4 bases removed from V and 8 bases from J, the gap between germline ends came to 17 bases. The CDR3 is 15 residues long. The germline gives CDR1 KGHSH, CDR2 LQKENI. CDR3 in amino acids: CASSRATANLEKLFF. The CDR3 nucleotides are TGTGCCAGCTCACGGGCTACAGCTAACCTAGAAAAACTGTTTTTT. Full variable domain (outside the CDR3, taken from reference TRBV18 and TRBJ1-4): NAGVMQNPRHLVRRRGQEARLRCSPMKGHSHVYWYRQLPEEGLKFMVYLQKENIIDESGMPKERFSAEFPKEGPSILRIQQVVRGDSAAYFCASSRATANLEKLFFGSGTQLSVL.

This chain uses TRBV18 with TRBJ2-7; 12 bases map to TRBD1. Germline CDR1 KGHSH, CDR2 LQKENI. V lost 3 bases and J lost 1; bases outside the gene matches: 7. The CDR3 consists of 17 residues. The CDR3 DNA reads TGTGCCAGCTCACCTTTGGGGACAGGGGGCAAATCCTACGAGCAGTACTTC. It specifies CASSPLGTGGKSYEQYF.

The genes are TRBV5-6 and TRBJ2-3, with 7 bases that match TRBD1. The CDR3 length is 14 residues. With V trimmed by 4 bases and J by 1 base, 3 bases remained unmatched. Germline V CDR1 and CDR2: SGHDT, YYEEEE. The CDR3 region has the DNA TGTGCCAGCAGCACGGGACAGCGCACAGATACGCAGTATTTT. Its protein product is CASSTGQRTDTQYF.

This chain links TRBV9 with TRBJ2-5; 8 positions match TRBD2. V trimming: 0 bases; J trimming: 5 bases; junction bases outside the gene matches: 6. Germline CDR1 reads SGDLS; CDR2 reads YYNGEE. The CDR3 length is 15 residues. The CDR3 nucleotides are TGTGCCAGCAGCGTAGCGGGGGGGCGCGTGGAGACCCAGTACTTC. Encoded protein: CASSVAGGRVETQYF. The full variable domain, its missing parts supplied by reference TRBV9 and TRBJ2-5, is DSGVTQTPKHLITATGQRVTLRCSPRSGDLSVYWYQQSLDQGLQFLIQYYNGEERAKGNILERFSAQQFPDLHSELNLSSLELGDSALYFCASSVAGGRVETQYFGPGTRLLVL.

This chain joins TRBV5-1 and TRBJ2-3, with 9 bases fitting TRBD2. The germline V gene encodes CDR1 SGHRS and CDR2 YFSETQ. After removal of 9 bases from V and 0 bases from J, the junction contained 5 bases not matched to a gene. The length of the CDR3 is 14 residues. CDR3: CATAGGQSTDTQYF. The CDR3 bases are TGCGCCACCGCGGGGGGGCAAAGCACAGATACGCAGTATTTT.

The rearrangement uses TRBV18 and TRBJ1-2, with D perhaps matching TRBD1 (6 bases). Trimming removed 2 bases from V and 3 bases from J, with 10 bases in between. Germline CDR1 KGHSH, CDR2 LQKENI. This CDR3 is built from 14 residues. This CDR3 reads CASSPSQGYYGYTF. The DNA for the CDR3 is TGTGCCAGCTCACCATCTCAGGGGTACTATGGCTACACCTTC.

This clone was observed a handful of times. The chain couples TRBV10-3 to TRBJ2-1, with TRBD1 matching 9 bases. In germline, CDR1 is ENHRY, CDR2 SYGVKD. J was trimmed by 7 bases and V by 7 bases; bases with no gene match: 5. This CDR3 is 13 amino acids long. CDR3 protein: CAIKGQGGNEQFF. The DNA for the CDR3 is TGTGCCATCAAGGGACAGGGAGGTAATGAGCAGTTCTTC.